These T cell receptor beta chains were read from a single sample in a study. TCRdb used MiXCR to reprocess the 5' RACE reads, holding one entry per CDR3 protein. The sample has approximately 53,000 distinct CDR3 sequences, roughly 28% seen once. The sequenced sample was tumor-infiltrating memory CD4+ T cells sorted from the breast tumor. The receptors derive from a female donor with breast cancer. The CDR3 runs from the conserved cysteine through the conserved F or W. A D gene is named only where the DNA matches it firmly. The listing skips clone size in some rows; elsewhere it reads once, few, many or a size class.

clone size,J gene,D gene,V gene,CDR3 DNA,CDR3 protein
few,TRBJ2-7,-,TRBV24-1,TGTGCCACCAGTGATGGGTCGGTCCCCCGACAGTACTTC,CATSDGSVPRQYF
-,TRBJ2-4,TRBD2,TRBV12-3/TRBV12-4,TGTGCCAGCAGTTTTCTCGGGGAGGGCAAAAACATTCAGTACTTC,CASSFLGEGKNIQYF
-,TRBJ2-7,-,TRBV6-5,TGTGCCAGCAGTTACAAGGACCCCAGCTCCTACGAGCAGTACTTC,CASSYKDPSSYEQYF
few,TRBJ2-6,-,TRBV6-5,TGTGCCAGCAGTTTCGGGGCAGGGGCTGGGGCCAACGTCCTGACTTTC,CASSFGAGAGANVLTF
-,TRBJ2-3,TRBD2,TRBV6-1,TGTGCCAGCAGTGACCAGGTTGGGAGGGCAGATACGCAGTATTTT,CASSDQVGRADTQYF
many,TRBJ2-3,-,TRBV5-1,TGCGCCAGCAGCTTGACAGGCCCGGCAGATACGCAGTATTTT,CASSLTGPADTQYF
few,TRBJ1-4,-,TRBV29-1,TGCAGCGTTGTAGTGCCAGCTAATGAAAAACTGTTTTTT,CSVVVPANEKLFF
-,TRBJ1-3,-,TRBV28,TGTGCCAGCAGTTCGGGACTCCCGGGTTTCTCTGGAAACACCATATATTTT,CASSSGLPGFSGNTIYF
few,TRBJ2-5,-,TRBV6-5,TGTGCCAGCAGTTCCGGTGGGGGGAAGGAGACCCAGTACTTC,CASSSGGGKETQYF
few,TRBJ1-3,-,TRBV5-1,TGCGCCAGCAGCGATGGGGTTCTGGGGGACTCTGGAAACACCATATATTTT,CASSDGVLGDSGNTIYF
-,TRBJ1-6,-,TRBV27,TGTGCCAGCAGTTTTCCAGGAGATAATTCACCCCTCCACTTT,CASSFPGDNSPLHF
many,TRBJ2-7,-,TRBV20-1,TGCAGTGCTTCGGGACGGACATACGAGCAGTACTTC,CSASGRTYEQYF
-,TRBJ2-1,-,TRBV5-6,TGTGCCAGCAGGCCCCCCGGGACGAGCGGTTACAATGAGCAGTTATTC,CASRPPGTSGYNEQLF
-,TRBJ2-3,-,TRBV20-1,TGCAGTGCTGAGACACCCGGACAGACAGGCACAGATACGCAGTATTTT,CSAETPGQTGTDTQYF
few,TRBJ1-2,-,TRBV7-9,TGTGCCAGCAGCTCCGGACAGTTCGAACCCTACACCTTC,CASSSGQFEPYTF
few,TRBJ2-1,-,TRBV2,TGTGCCAGCCGATCAGCCGGCGGGGCGAGCTCCTACAATGAGCAGTTCTTC,CASRSAGGASSYNEQFF
medium-sized,TRBJ2-2,-,TRBV7-2,TGTGCCAGCAGCTCATACTTGAACACCGGGGAGCTGTTTTTT,CASSSYLNTGELFF
-,TRBJ2-2,TRBD2,TRBV4-2,TGTGCCAGCAGCCAAGAAGGACTAGCGGGAGTGGGGGAGCTGTTTTTT,CASSQEGLAGVGELFF
-,TRBJ2-7,TRBD2,TRBV5-1,TGCGCCAGCAGCTTTCAGACTAGCGGCTACGAGCAGTACTTC,CASSFQTSGYEQYF
-,TRBJ2-7,-,TRBV20-1,TGCAGTGCTAGTAGGGCTAGCAGGAGTTTTGGGGGCGAGCAGTACTTC,CSASRASRSFGGEQYF
few,TRBJ1-5,-,TRBV6-5,TGTGCCAGCAGTAACCAGCAACTTGGACAGCCCCAGCATTTT,CASSNQQLGQPQHF
-,TRBJ2-7,-,TRBV11-2,TGTGCCAGCAAGGGGGGAAGCTCCTACGAGCAGTACTTC,CASKGGSSYEQYF
-,TRBJ1-6,-,TRBV20-1,TGCAGTGCGGGTCCAGGGGACCTTGGGGGGGGACCCCTCCACTTT,CSAGPGDLGGGPLHF
-,TRBJ2-5,-,TRBV29-1,TGCAGCGTTACGGGGCCTCGGCAGGAGACCCAGTACTTC,CSVTGPRQETQYF
-,TRBJ2-7,TRBD1,TRBV10-3,TGTGCCATCAGTGAGTCTAGGGGGCGGAGTTCCTACGAGCAGTACTTC,CAISESRGRSSYEQYF